This T cell receptor beta chain was sequenced during a study of post-analysis software for immune sequencing data. As for the study in general: As for disease course, relapsing-remitting, secondary progressive and progressive-relapsing multiple sclerosis were all included. General study points: The study found significantly lower normalized Chao1 diversity in multiple sclerosis patients than in controls.

In regard to this clonotype: Antigen: not known.

Carried by the TCR beta cDNA libraries were unique molecular identifiers. Around 460,000 cDNA molecules came from around 0.96 to 9.9 million T cells. MiXCR, applied by TCRdb to the PCR reads, yields one record per CDR3 protein. The sample lists 350,000 to 500,000 distinct CDR3 sequences, about 39% seen once, with about 8% in the top ten. This clonotype originated in a girl aged 2 to 9 with multiple sclerosis. Input material: blood.

The CDR3 DNA sequence: TGTGCCAGCAGTTACAGCGGGGGCTCCCGCACAGATACGCAGTATTTT. Its protein product is CASSYSGGSRTDTQYF. The chain joins TRBV6-5 to TRBJ2-3, with TRBD2 matching 8 bases. The germline V gene has CDR1 MNHEY and CDR2 SVGAGI. The CDR3 length is 16 residues. The junction had 5 bases not matched to a gene; V was cut back by 2 bases and J by 1 base.